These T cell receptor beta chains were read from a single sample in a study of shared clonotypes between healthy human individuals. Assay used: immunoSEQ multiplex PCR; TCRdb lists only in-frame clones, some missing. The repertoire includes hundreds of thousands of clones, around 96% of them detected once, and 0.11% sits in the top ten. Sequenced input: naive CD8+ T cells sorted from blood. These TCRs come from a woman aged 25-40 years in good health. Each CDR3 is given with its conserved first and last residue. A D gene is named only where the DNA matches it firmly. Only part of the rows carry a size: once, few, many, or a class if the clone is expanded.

CDR3aa: CSVEERLYGYTF
CDR3nt: TGCAGCGTTGAAGAGCGACTCTATGGCTACACCTTC
abundance: -
d_gene: -
v_gene: TRBV29-1
j_gene: TRBJ1-2

CDR3aa: CASSQTGYGYTF
CDR3nt: TGCGCCAGCAGTCAAACAGGGTATGGCTACACCTTC
abundance: -
d_gene: -
v_gene: TRBV23-1
j_gene: TRBJ1-2

CDR3aa: CATRRGNTEAFF
CDR3nt: TGTGCCACTAGAAGGGGGAACACTGAAGCTTTCTTT
abundance: -
d_gene: -
v_gene: TRBV6-5
j_gene: TRBJ1-1

CDR3aa: CASSHQGTEAFF
CDR3nt: TGCGCCAGCAGCCACCAGGGTACTGAAGCTTTCTTT
abundance: -
d_gene: -
v_gene: TRBV4-1
j_gene: TRBJ1-1

CDR3aa: CASSPGTASNQPQHF
CDR3nt: TGTGCCAGCAGTCCGGGGACAGCAAGCAATCAGCCCCAGCATTTT
abundance: -
d_gene: TRBD1
v_gene: TRBV7-2
j_gene: TRBJ1-5

CDR3aa: CASSLSSNEQFF
CDR3nt: TGTGCCAGCAGCCTTTCTAGCAATGAGCAGTTCTTC
abundance: -
d_gene: -
v_gene: TRBV13
j_gene: TRBJ2-1

CDR3aa: CSVISMATAEAFF
CDR3nt: TGCAGCGTTATCAGTATGGCCACGGCAGAAGCTTTCTTT
abundance: -
d_gene: -
v_gene: TRBV29-1
j_gene: TRBJ1-1

CDR3aa: CASSYGADATNEKLFF
CDR3nt: TGTGCCAGCAGTTACGGGGCCGATGCAACTAATGAAAAACTGTTTTTT
abundance: -
d_gene: -
v_gene: TRBV27
j_gene: TRBJ1-4

CDR3aa: CASSGISGTSYNEQFF
CDR3nt: TGTGCCAGCAGCGGGATTAGCGGGACCTCCTACAATGAGCAGTTCTTC
abundance: -
d_gene: TRBD2
v_gene: TRBV9
j_gene: TRBJ2-1

CDR3aa: CASSLYASTDTQYF
CDR3nt: TGTGCCAGCAGTTTATACGCTAGCACAGATACGCAGTATTTT
abundance: -
d_gene: -
v_gene: TRBV28
j_gene: TRBJ2-3

CDR3aa: CASSAHGTSGAPDAYEQYF
CDR3nt: TGTGCCAGCAGTGCCCACGGGACTAGCGGGGCCCCGGACGCCTACGAGCAGTACTTC
abundance: -
d_gene: TRBD2
v_gene: TRBV2
j_gene: TRBJ2-7

CDR3aa: CSVVLAEQFF
CDR3nt: TGCAGCGTTGTACTAGCGGAGCAGTTCTTC
abundance: -
d_gene: TRBD2
v_gene: TRBV29-1
j_gene: TRBJ2-1

CDR3aa: CASSLGDGLQETQYF
CDR3nt: TGTGCCAGCAGCTTAGGGGACGGCCTCCAAGAGACCCAGTACTTC
abundance: -
d_gene: -
v_gene: TRBV11-2
j_gene: TRBJ2-5

CDR3aa: CASKGSGYEQYF
CDR3nt: TGTGCCAGCAAGGGTTCTGGATACGAGCAGTACTTC
abundance: -
d_gene: -
v_gene: TRBV6-1
j_gene: TRBJ2-7

CDR3aa: CASSFGGSTEAFF
CDR3nt: TGTGCCAGCAGTTTCGGTGGATCCACTGAAGCTTTCTTT
abundance: -
d_gene: -
v_gene: TRBV28
j_gene: TRBJ1-1

CDR3aa: CASSLEGEGTNEKLFF
CDR3nt: TGTGCCAGCAGCTTGGAGGGTGAGGGAACTAATGAAAAACTGTTTTTT
abundance: -
d_gene: -
v_gene: TRBV5-4
j_gene: TRBJ1-4

CDR3aa: CASSLGTGLYEQYF
CDR3nt: TGTGCCAGCAGCTTGGGTACAGGACTCTACGAGCAGTACTTC
abundance: -
d_gene: -
v_gene: TRBV5-4
j_gene: TRBJ2-7

CDR3aa: CARRWDREGWAPDEQYF
CDR3nt: TGTGCCAGGCGCTGGGACAGGGAGGGATGGGCCCCGGATGAGCAGTACTTC
abundance: -
d_gene: TRBD1
v_gene: TRBV7-2
j_gene: TRBJ2-7

CDR3aa: CASSLDNPYEQYF
CDR3nt: TGTGCCAGCAGCTTGGACAACCCCTACGAGCAGTACTTC
abundance: -
d_gene: -
v_gene: TRBV5-6
j_gene: TRBJ2-7

CDR3aa: CSAAGGLTSGRAPYEQYF
CDR3nt: TGCAGCGCGGCGGGGGGGCTGACTAGCGGGAGGGCCCCCTACGAGCAGTACTTC
abundance: -
d_gene: TRBD2
v_gene: TRBV29-1
j_gene: TRBJ2-7

CDR3aa: CASSQVWGSNQPQHF
CDR3nt: TGCGCCAGCAGCCAAGTCTGGGGGAGCAATCAGCCCCAGCATTTT
abundance: once
d_gene: -
v_gene: TRBV4-1
j_gene: TRBJ1-5

CDR3aa: CASQDRAKNEKLFF
CDR3nt: TGTGCCAGCCAAGACCGGGCCAAAAATGAAAAACTGTTTTTT
abundance: -
d_gene: -
v_gene: TRBV6-6
j_gene: TRBJ1-4

CDR3aa: CASSLATGARGTEAFF
CDR3nt: TGTGCCAGCAGCTTGGCTACAGGGGCTCGGGGCACTGAAGCTTTCTTT
abundance: -
d_gene: TRBD1
v_gene: TRBV5-6
j_gene: TRBJ1-1

CDR3aa: CASSPPVGSSYEQYF
CDR3nt: TGCGCCAGCAGCCCCCCGGTAGGGAGCTCCTACGAGCAGTACTTC
abundance: once
d_gene: -
v_gene: TRBV4-1
j_gene: TRBJ2-7

CDR3aa: CASKSGAYEQYF
CDR3nt: TGTGCCAGCAAGTCAGGGGCCTACGAGCAGTACTTC
abundance: -
d_gene: -
v_gene: TRBV2
j_gene: TRBJ2-7

CDR3aa: CSVPYTGELFF
CDR3nt: TGCAGCGTTCCCTACACCGGGGAGCTGTTTTTT
abundance: -
d_gene: -
v_gene: TRBV29-1
j_gene: TRBJ2-2